The 20 T cell receptor beta chains listed next were all sequenced from one sample in a study of PD-L1 blockade in urothelial cancer. Regarding time point: pretreatment peripheral blood. Produced via immunoSEQ multiplex PCR; TCRdb's table is partial and in-frame only. The data show some 56,000 clones, 65% to 90% seen once. Here the sequenced sample was PBMCs, taken around atezolizumab (anti-PD-L1) treatment. The receptor set was obtained from a man in his 70s with urothelial cancer.

The gene calls are TRBV19 and TRBJ1-1, with D tentatively TRBD1 (5 bases). The CDR3 covers 14 residues. V shed 3 bases and J shed 4 bases, with 12 bases lying between them. CDR1 and CDR2 (germline): LNHDA, SQIVND (reference sequence). In DNA form, the CDR3 reads TGTGCCAGTAGTATTAATCAGGGAGGCACTGAAGCTTTCTTT. Translating gives CASSINQGGTEAFF.

This sequence joins TRBV19 and TRBJ1-2, with a possible D match to TRBD1 (5 bases). With 6 bases removed from V and 4 bases from J, the gap between germline ends came to 27 bases. CDR1 LNHDA and CDR2 SQIVND come from the germline V gene (reference sequence). The CDR3 is made up of 18 amino acids. The CDR3 loop reads CASRPRTGDSPQGYGYTF. In DNA, the CDR3 is TGTGCCAGTAGGCCCAGAACTGGGGATTCCCCCCAGGGCTATGGCTACACCTTC.

The V and J genes are TRBV21-1 and TRBJ1-3; the tabulated D call, TRBD1, remains unverified against the DNA. TRBV21-1 is a pseudogene. The CDR3 totals 17 residues. The CDR3 loop is CASSNSGTIPSGNTIYF. As DNA, the CDR3 is TGTGCCAGCAGCAATTCCGGGACAATACCCTCTGGAAACACCATATATTTT.

V and J are TRBV18 and TRBJ1-4; D is possibly TRBD1 (6 bases). The CDR3 runs to 15 residues. Deletions cut 2 bases from V and 8 bases from J, with 15 bases between. Germline values: CDR1 KGHSH, CDR2 LQKENI. In DNA, the CDR3 is TGTGCCAGCTCACCAGAGGGGGGGTTACGAGAAAAACTGTTTTTT. Translating it yields CASSPEGGLREKLFF.

The CDR3 loop reads CASSQEEREGSSYEQYF. The CDR3 region has the DNA TGTGCCAGCAGCCAAGAAGAGCGGGAGGGGAGCTCCTACGAGCAGTACTTC. The chain couples TRBV4-2 to TRBJ2-7; 10 nucleotides line up with TRBD2. The CDR3 has 17 residues. Germline V lookup: CDR1 LGHNA, CDR2 YNFKEQ. The V segment lost 0 bases and the J segment 0 bases; nucleotides outside the gene matches: 5.

The chain links TRBV10-1 to TRBJ2-1, with D unresolved. V was cut by 6 bases and J by 10 bases, with 10 bases left in between. Germline lookup yields CDR1 WNHNN and CDR2 SYGVQD (reference sequence). CDR3 length equals 11 residues. In nucleotides, the CDR3 is TGCGCCAGCAGATTACTACCGGAGCAGTTCTTC. This sequence encodes CASRLLPEQFF.

CDR3 loop: CASSALEGNEQFF. The CDR3 DNA sequence: TGTGCCAGCAGTGCTTTGGAGGGGAATGAGCAGTTCTTC. V and J are TRBV6-4 and TRBJ2-1, with D perhaps TRBD2 (6 bases). Germline V gives CDR1 MRHNA, CDR2 SNTAGT. CDR3 length: 13 residues. Deletions cut 4 bases from V and 7 bases from J, with 11 bases between.

This clone was counted a single time. CDR3 coding DNA: TGTGCCAGCTCTCCGCCCCAGGGGGCGAAGAGGACAGATACGCAGTATTTT. It yields the protein CASSPPQGAKRTDTQYF. The V and J genes are TRBV18 and TRBJ2-3; 8 nucleotides align to TRBD1. The ends lost 6 bases at V and 3 bases at J; junction bases unmatched: 14. Germline-derived CDR1 and CDR2 are KGHSH and LQKENI. The CDR3 is made up of 17 amino acids.

Remarks on this clone: A read error may produce the germline difference seen at one junction end. At the DNA level, this CDR3 is encoded by other sequences in the same sample as well. This chain connects TRBV6-5 to TRBJ1-1; 9 bases match TRBD1. Germline CDR1 and CDR2: MNHEY and SVGAGI. The CDR3 runs 15 residues. This CDR3 reads CASSGQQGAGTEAFF. As DNA, the CDR3 is TGTGCCAGCAGTGGCCAACAGGGGGCTGGAACTGAAGCTTTTTTT.

This clone was counted a single time. The V gene is TRBV19, the J gene TRBJ2-2; D call uncertain. The germline CDR1 and CDR2 sequences are LNHDA and SQIVND (reference sequence). The CDR3 contains 15 residues. Deletions cut 5 bases from V and 0 bases from J, with 10 bases between. The CDR3 region has the DNA TGTGCCAGTAGTTTCGCGGTAACGAACACCGGGGAGCTGTTTTTT. Its translation: CASSFAVTNTGELFF. Variable domain in full (rest from reference TRBV19 and TRBJ2-2): DGGITQSPKYLFRKEGQNVTLSCEQNLNHDAMYWYRQDPGQGLRLIYYSQIVNDFQKGDIAEGYSVSREKKESFPLTVTSAQKNPTAFYLCASSFAVTNTGELFFGEGSRLTVL.

This chain joins TRBV5-4 and TRBJ2-1; TRBD2 matches 15 bases. The J segment lost 3 bases and the V segment lost 9 bases, leaving 19 bases of the junction unmatched. The CDR3 has 20 amino acids. The germline V gene encodes CDR1 SGHNT and CDR2 YYREEE (reference sequence). This chain's CDR3 is CANSDGGRSGLAGGYNEQFF. CDR3 nucleotide sequence: TGTGCCAACTCGGATGGGGGGCGGTCGGGACTAGCGGGAGGCTACAATGAGCAGTTCTTC.

This clone appeared a single time. The chain carries TRBV6-5 and TRBJ2-2, with 10 bases lining up with TRBD2. Germline CDR1 reads MNHEY; CDR2 reads SVGAGI. This CDR3 spans 15 amino acids. V lost 6 bases, J lost 1 base, and 2 bases stayed unmatched. The CDR3 reads CASRWTSGNTGELFF. The CDR3 coding sequence is TGTGCCAGCAGGTGGACTAGCGGGAACACCGGGGAGCTGTTTTTT.

This clone was detected only once. This sequence joins TRBV5-1 and TRBJ1-4; D is undetermined. The germline V gene has CDR1 SGHRS and CDR2 YFSETQ. The CDR3 length is 15 residues. Between the trimmed V and J ends, which lost 4 bases and 8 bases, there was a span of 18 bases. In nucleotides, the CDR3 is TGCGCCAGCAGCCAGGCCCATGGGCAGCCAGAAAAACTGTTTTTT. Protein product: CASSQAHGQPEKLFF.

This clone has more than one count but fewer than ten. The rearrangement uses TRBV9 and TRBJ1-2; D possibly corresponds to TRBD1 (5 bases). V lost 4 bases and J 8 bases, leaving 15 bases between the germline ends. The CDR3 is 13 residues long. CDR1 and CDR2 (germline): SGDLS, YYNGEE. CDR3 region: CASSSGGERGYTF. The CDR3 DNA is TGTGCCAGCAGCAGCGGGGGGGAACGCGGCTACACCTTC.

The genes are TRBV29-1 and TRBJ1-5, with a possible D match to TRBD1 (5 bases). The V and J ends lost 6 bases and 11 bases respectively, with 14 bases between them. This CDR3 contains 11 residues. Germline V CDR1 and CDR2: SQVTM, ANQGSEA. The CDR3 region has the DNA TGCAGCGTGGGGGACGGGGGAGCCCAGCATTTT. Protein product: CSVGDGGAQHF. The entire variable domain, with the rest obtained from reference TRBV29-1 and TRBJ1-5, is as follows: SAVISQKPSRDICQRGTSLTIQCQVDSQVTMMFWYRQQPGQSLTLIATANQGSEATYESGFVIDKFPISRPNLTFSTLTVSNMSPEDSSIYLCSVGDGGAQHFGDGTRLSIL.

The rearrangement joins TRBV7-3 to TRBJ2-7; D ambiguous. This CDR3 is built from 12 residues. Germline CDR1 is SGHTA and CDR2 is FQGTGA. V was pared by 3 bases and J by 6 bases, with 9 bases between. The CDR3 region has the DNA TGTGCCAGCAGCTTCAACTCGGGCGAGCAGTACTTC. Its translation: CASSFNSGEQYF.

In this sample, this clone turned up a few times. V usage is TRBV4-2 and J usage is TRBJ1-4; maybe TRBD1 (5 bases). Germline loops: CDR1 LGHNA, CDR2 YNFKEQ. V lost 4 bases, J lost 6 bases, and 9 bases lay in between. The CDR3 sequence is 13 residues long. CDR3 nucleotides: TGTGCCAGCAGCCCGACAGAGGATGAAAAACTGTTTTTT. Residues: CASSPTEDEKLFF.

The count of this clone is one. The chain links TRBV30 to TRBJ2-2, with D perhaps matching TRBD2 (5 bases). The germline V gene encodes CDR1 GTSNPN and CDR2 SVGIG (reference sequence). V lost 2 bases, J lost 13 bases, and 17 bases lay in between. This CDR3 has 13 amino acids. The CDR3 sequence is CAWSTELFRGLFF. As DNA, the CDR3 is TGTGCCTGGAGTACGGAATTATTTCGGGGGCTGTTTTTT.

V gene TRBV30 combines with J gene TRBJ2-2; D is unclear. There are 14 residues in the CDR3. Germline loops: CDR1 GTSNPN, CDR2 SVGIG (reference sequence). Trimming pared 0 bases from V and 3 bases from J, leaving 8 bases between. The CDR3 bases are TGTGCCTGGAGTGTAATGGGCGACACCGGGGAGCTGTTTTTT. It translates to CAWSVMGDTGELFF.

In this sample, this clone turned up a few times. J is TRBJ1-4 and V is TRBV6-1, with 9 bases lining up with TRBD1. The V segment lost 1 base and the J segment 7 bases; nucleotides outside the gene matches: 4. This CDR3 comprises 15 residues. Per germline, CDR1 MNHNS and CDR2 SASEGT. In DNA, the CDR3 is TGTGCCAGCAGTGAAGGTGACAGGGGGTCTGAAAAACTGTTTTTT. It encodes CASSEGDRGSEKLFF.